Shown below are 26 T cell receptor beta chains from a single sample sequenced in a study of OX40 agonist ivuxolimab in advanced cancers. Libraries were built with the immunoSEQ multiplex PCR assay. TCRdb obtained this table from immuneACCESS and retained in-frame rearrangements with V and J assigned. These tables miss some clones; where compared with another copy, unresolved V genes account for less than half of the shortfall, and the remainder is unexplained. The table for this sample lists approximately 76,000 clones; more than 85% of them were counted only once. The ten top clones hold 8.5% to 10% of the sample. Sequenced material: CD4+ or CD8+ T cells sorted from blood, taken in a trial of the OX40 agonist ivuxolimab. These receptors were obtained from an adult with an advanced solid tumor such as melanoma, head and neck, liver or kidney cancer.

This chain connects TRBV13 to TRBJ1-1; unclear D gene. V dropped 10 bases and J dropped 1 base, with 16 bases sitting between them. CDR1 is PRHDT, CDR2 FYEKMQ, per germline (reference sequence). This CDR3 has 14 amino acids. The DNA of the CDR3 is TGTGCCATCCAGCGTGAGGGTAGGAACACTGAAGCTTTCTTT. This gives the protein CAIQREGRNTEAFF.

The rearrangement joins TRBV18 to TRBJ1-4; possible D gene TRBD1, 5 bases. With 3 bases removed from V and 0 bases from J, the gap between germline ends came to 14 bases. This CDR3 has 17 amino acids. Germline V gene lookup returns CDR1 KGHSH and CDR2 LQKENI. The CDR3 DNA is TGTGCCAGCTCACCTGGGACTGTCCTTGCAACTAATGAAAAACTGTTTTTT. Encoded protein: CASSPGTVLATNEKLFF.

This CDR3 is CASTPTANTEAFF. In nucleotides, the CDR3 is TGTGCCAGTACACCCACAGCGAACACTGAAGCTTTCTTT. J is TRBJ1-1 and V is TRBV19; D is ambiguous. Germline V gene data show CDR1 as LNHDA and CDR2 as SQIVND (reference sequence). Between the trimmed V and J ends, which lost 7 bases and 1 base, there was a span of 10 bases. The CDR3 is made up of 13 amino acids.

This clone is classed as medium-sized. This chain connects TRBV7-2 to TRBJ1-2; D is unresolved. With 1 base removed from V and 4 bases from J, the gap between germline ends came to 13 bases. This CDR3 has 15 residues. Germline assignment: CDR1 SGHTA and CDR2 FQGNSA. CDR3 DNA sequence: TGTGCCAGCAGCTTAGAGGCAGTAACGTCCTATGGCTACACCTTC. Encoded protein: CASSLEAVTSYGYTF. Together with reference TRBV7-2 and TRBJ1-2, the CDR3 gives the full variable domain: GAGVSQSPSNKVTEKGKDVELRCDPISGHTALYWYRQSLGQGLEFLIYFQGNSAPDKSGLPSDRFSAERTGGSVSTLTIQRTQQEDSAVYLCASSLEAVTSYGYTFGSGTRLTVV.

The V and J genes are TRBV14 and TRBJ1-4, with 7 bases that match TRBD1. V gave up 5 bases and J gave up 4 bases; unmatched junction bases: 10. This CDR3 is 16 amino acids long. CDR1 and CDR2 from the germline V gene are SGHDN and FVKESK. CDR3 amino acids: CASSAGTVPFNEKLFF. The CDR3 coding sequence is TGTGCCAGCAGCGCAGGGACAGTTCCCTTTAATGAAAAACTGTTTTTT.

This rearrangement joins TRBV10-2 to TRBJ2-7; D not certain. V lost 3 bases, J lost 2 bases, and 8 bases lay in between. Germline CDR1 reads WSHSY; CDR2 reads SAAADI. This CDR3 spans 13 amino acids. The CDR3 sequence: CASSDPFAYEQYF. The CDR3 DNA reads as TGCGCCAGCAGTGACCCTTTTGCCTACGAGCAGTACTTC.

The V call is TRBV4-3, the J call TRBJ1-2; possible D gene TRBD1, 5 bases. Germline-derived CDR1 and CDR2 are LGHNA and YSLEER. This CDR3 is built from 15 residues. Trimming took off 0 bases at V and 4 bases at J, with 12 bases between the two ends. The CDR3: CASSQDPGTVYGYTF. DNA of the CDR3: TGCGCCAGCAGCCAAGATCCGGGGACGGTCTATGGCTACACCTTC.

The chain recombines TRBV7-9 with TRBJ2-7, with 7 bases that match TRBD2. The trim removed 5 bases at V and 9 bases at J, leaving 10 bases unmatched. Per germline, CDR1 SEHNR and CDR2 FQNEAQ (reference sequence). This CDR3 has 13 residues. DNA for the CDR3: TGTGCCAGCAGCCCGGGTTATGGGGAGGGGCAGTACTTC. This encodes CASSPGYGEGQYF.

The chain uses TRBV7-8 and TRBJ1-2, with D maybe TRBD1 (6 bases). Trimming stripped 0 bases from V and 6 bases from J, with 14 bases between. Looked up from germline, CDR1 is SGHVS and CDR2 is FQNEAQ. The CDR3 loop spans 15 amino acids. CDR3 bases: TGTGCCAGCAGCTTAGCTAGGACAGCCGTGGATGGCTACACCTTC. It translates to CASSLARTAVDGYTF.

The gene calls are TRBV7-8 and TRBJ2-3; possibly TRBD2 for D (5 bases). Between the trimmed V and J ends, which lost 1 base and 6 bases, there was a span of 11 bases. CDR3 length: 14 amino acids. The germline V gene has CDR1 SGHVS and CDR2 FQNEAQ. The CDR3 bases are TGTGCCAGCAGCTTAGGCGGTGGAGGCGATACGCAGTATTTT. This sequence encodes CASSLGGGGDTQYF.

This rearrangement joins TRBV4-3 to TRBJ2-2; 7 bases align to TRBD1. This CDR3 is built from 18 residues. The germline gives CDR1 LGHNA, CDR2 YSLEER. The J segment lost 0 bases and the V segment lost 0 bases, leaving 7 bases of the junction unmatched. CDR3 coding DNA: TGCGCCAGCAGCCAAGAAGGGGGCCGACTCTCGAACACCGGGGAGCTGTTTTTT. It yields the protein CASSQEGGRLSNTGELFF.

CDR3 residues: CASSLASGGASSYNEQFF. CDR3 bases: TGCGCCAGCAGCTTGGCTAGCGGGGGGGCCAGCTCCTACAATGAGCAGTTCTTC. The rearrangement joins TRBV5-1 to TRBJ2-1; 12 nucleotides agree with TRBD2. Germline CDR1 reads SGHRS; CDR2 reads YFSETQ. The ends lost 0 bases at V and 0 bases at J; junction bases unmatched: 4. The CDR3 extends over 18 amino acids.

This rearrangement joins TRBV7-9 to TRBJ2-5; TRBD2 agrees at 7 bases. J was trimmed by 5 bases and V by 8 bases; bases with no gene match: 11. The germline V gene has CDR1 SEHNR and CDR2 FQNEAQ (reference sequence). The CDR3 loop spans 14 amino acids. DNA for the CDR3: TGTGCCAGCCCCTCTGAGCGGGGCGGTGAGACCCAGTACTTC. It encodes CASPSERGGETQYF.

This chain's CDR3 is CASSLASPPYEQYF. The CDR3 region has the DNA TGCGCCAGCAGCTTGGCTAGCCCACCCTACGAGCAGTACTTC. This chain links TRBV5-1 with TRBJ2-7, with TRBD2 as a possible D gene (5 bases). Germline CDR1 reads SGHRS; CDR2 reads YFSETQ. This CDR3 contains 14 residues. V dropped 0 bases and J dropped 2 bases, with 9 bases sitting between them.

DNA for the CDR3: TGTGCCAGCAGACAACCCCGGGACGGAAGTTCCTACAATGAGCAGTTCTTC. Translation: CASRQPRDGSSYNEQFF. The J gene is TRBJ2-1, the V gene TRBV2, with D perhaps TRBD1 or TRBD2 (5 bases each). Between the trimmed V and J ends, which lost 6 bases and 1 base, there was a span of 19 bases. There are 17 residues in the CDR3. CDR1 is SNHLY and CDR2 is FYNNEI in the germline V gene.

The chain carries TRBV29-1 and TRBJ2-2; D gene unclear. Trimming pared 4 bases from V and 4 bases from J, leaving 7 bases between. The CDR3 is 12 amino acids. Germline assignment: CDR1 SQVTM and CDR2 ANQGSEA. In DNA form, the CDR3 reads TGCAGCGTTGCAAAGACCACCGGGGAGCTGTTTTTT. It specifies CSVAKTTGELFF.

This chain connects TRBV13 to TRBJ2-3; maybe TRBD2 (5 bases). Per the germline V gene, CDR1 is PRHDT and CDR2 is FYEKMQ (reference sequence). The length of the CDR3 is 14 residues. Deletions cut 2 bases from V and 5 bases from J, with 11 bases between. CDR3 in DNA: TGTGCCAGCAGCTTAATTTCCGAGGGAGATACGCAGTATTTT. Its translation: CASSLISEGDTQYF. The full variable domain, its missing parts supplied by reference TRBV13 and TRBJ2-3, is AAGVIQSPRHLIKEKRETATLKCYPIPRHDTVYWYQQGPGQDPQFLISFYEKMQSDKGSIPDRFSAQQFSDYHSELNMSSLELGDSALYFCASSLISEGDTQYFGPGTRLTVL.

The chain carries TRBV19 and TRBJ2-6, with 7 bases that match TRBD1. Germline V lookup: CDR1 LNHDA, CDR2 SQIVND (reference sequence). The CDR3 runs 16 residues. After removal of 4 bases from V and 5 bases from J, the junction contained 8 bases not matched to a gene. The CDR3 DNA follows: TGTGCCAGTAGTACCCACAGGGGAAGGAGGGCCAACGTCCTGACTTTC. It encodes CASSTHRGRRANVLTF.

This rearrangement joins TRBV7-6 to TRBJ2-7, with D hard to call. CDR3 size: 14 residues. Trimming took off 2 bases at V and 5 bases at J, with 13 bases between the two ends. Per germline, CDR1 SGHVS and CDR2 FNYEAQ. CDR3 region: CASSLIATPDEQYF. The CDR3 DNA reads as TGTGCCAGCAGCTTAATCGCCACCCCCGACGAGCAGTACTTC.

The rearrangement uses TRBV5-8 and TRBJ2-3; D not resolved. CDR3 size: 16 residues. CDR1 and CDR2 from the germline V gene are SGHTS and YDEGEE. V dropped 6 bases and J dropped 6 bases, with 23 bases sitting between them. In DNA, the CDR3 is TGTGCCAGCACCGCTGGCCAGGCCCCATCATCCGATACGCAGTATTTT. It specifies CASTAGQAPSSDTQYF.

This sequence joins TRBV6-6 and TRBJ1-1; D call uncertain. Looked up from germline, CDR1 is MNHNY and CDR2 is SVGAGI (reference sequence). Trimming cost V 2 bases and J 13 bases, with 11 bases left between them. There are 11 residues in the CDR3. This chain's CDR3 is CASSYNSRSFF. The CDR3 coding sequence is TGTGCCAGCAGTTACAATTCGCGGAGTTTCTTT.

This clone has only one observation. The chain joins TRBV9 to TRBJ1-3; 7 nucleotides line up with TRBD1. In germline, CDR1 is SGDLS, CDR2 YYNGEE. The CDR3 is 15 amino acids. Unmatched junction bases numbered 10, after V lost 2 bases and J lost 8 bases. In DNA form, the CDR3 reads TGTGCCAGCAGCGTCGGAGGGGGCGCATTAGACACCATATATTTT. Translating it yields CASSVGGGALDTIYF.

V and J are TRBV11-2 and TRBJ1-1; a possible D gene is TRBD1 (6 bases). This CDR3 region has 16 residues. Trimming removed 1 base at V and 1 base at J, with 13 bases between. Germline V gene sequence: CDR1 SGHAT, CDR2 FQNNGV. In nucleotides, the CDR3 is TGTGCCAGCAGCTTAGTTGTCAGGGGCCCGAACACTGAAGCTTTCTTT. Translating it yields CASSLVVRGPNTEAFF.

The chain uses TRBV4-3 and TRBJ2-7; maybe TRBD2 (5 bases). The CDR3 is 13 amino acids. V dropped 1 base and J dropped 6 bases, with 10 bases sitting between them. CDR1 is LGHNA, CDR2 YSLEER, per germline. CDR3 sequence (DNA): TGCGCCAGCAGCCAAGGCCCGGACTTCGAGCAGTACTTC. Protein sequence: CASSQGPDFEQYF.

V and J are TRBV5-6 and TRBJ1-1, with a possible D match to TRBD1 (5 bases). The germline CDR1 and CDR2 sequences are SGHDT and YYEEEE. CDR3 length: 15 amino acids. V lost 0 bases, J lost 6 bases, and 15 bases lay in between. The CDR3 DNA follows: TGTGCCAGCAGCTTGGCCGGGACTATACCCTCTGAAGCTTTCTTT. This sequence encodes CASSLAGTIPSEAFF.

The rearrangement uses TRBV5-8 and TRBJ1-1; D is undetermined. CDR1 and CDR2 (germline): SGHTS, YDEGEE. The CDR3 contains 15 residues. Trimming cost V 0 bases and J 2 bases, with 11 bases left between them. CDR3 in DNA: TGTGCCAGCAGCTTGGGCCGGGGAAGAAACACTGAAGCTTTCTTT. The encoded protein is CASSLGRGRNTEAFF.